This T cell receptor (beta chain) derives from a study of OX40 agonist ivuxolimab in advanced cancers. Study background: Patients with prior anti-PD-1, anti-PD-L1 or anti-CTLA-4 therapy were eligible; 35% to 45% had some. General study points: Expanded clones were, on average, more numerous among CD8+ T cells than CD4+.

Remarks on this clone: What it binds is unknown.

Data came from immunoSEQ multiplex PCR; TCRdb stores just in-frame clones and leaves some out. The sample includes about 90,000 clones, just over 90% of them seen just once. The CDR3 has 15 residues. Trimming took 7 bases from V and 7 from J, leaving 19 bases between them. From germline, CDR1 is MDHEN and CDR2 SYDVKM. Sequencing was performed on CD4+ or CD8+ T cells sorted from blood, taken in a trial of the OX40 agonist ivuxolimab. The rearrangement links TRBV28 to TRBJ2-2; maybe TRBD2 (6 bases). The source of this sequence is an adult with an advanced solid tumor such as melanoma, head and neck, liver or kidney cancer. For the CDR3, the DNA is TGTGCCAGCAATCTGAGGGACTTGTACGGCGGGGAGCTGTTTTTT. Its translation is CASNLRDLYGGELFF.